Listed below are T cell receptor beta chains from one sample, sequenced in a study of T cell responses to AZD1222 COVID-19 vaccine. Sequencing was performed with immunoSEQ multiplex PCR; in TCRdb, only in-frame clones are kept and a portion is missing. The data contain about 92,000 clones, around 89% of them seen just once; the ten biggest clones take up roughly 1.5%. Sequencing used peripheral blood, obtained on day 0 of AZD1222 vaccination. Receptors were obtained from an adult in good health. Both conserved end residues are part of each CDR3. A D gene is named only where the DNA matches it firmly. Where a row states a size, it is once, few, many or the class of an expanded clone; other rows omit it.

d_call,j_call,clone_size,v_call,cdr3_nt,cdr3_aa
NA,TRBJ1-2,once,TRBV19,TGTGCCAGTAGTATTCAGCAGGCTCATGGCTACACCTTC,CASSIQQAHGYTF
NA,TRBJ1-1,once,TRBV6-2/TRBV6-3,TGTGCCAGCAGTTACCGACAGACCAACACTGAAGCTTTCTTT,CASSYRQTNTEAFF
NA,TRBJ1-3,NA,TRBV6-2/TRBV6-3,TGTGCCAGCAGTTACGGATTGAGCTCTGGAAACACCATATATTTT,CASSYGLSSGNTIYF
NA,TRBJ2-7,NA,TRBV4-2,TGTGCCAGCAGCCCCGAGGCAGGGCTCAACTCCTACGAGCAGTACTTC,CASSPEAGLNSYEQYF
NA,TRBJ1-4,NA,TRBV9,TGTGCCAGCAGCGTAGGCCTAACTACTAATGAAAAACTGTTTTTT,CASSVGLTTNEKLFF
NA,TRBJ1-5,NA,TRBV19,TGTGCCAGTAGCCCCCTCGGGACACCAAATAGCAATCAGCCCCAGCATTTT,CASSPLGTPNSNQPQHF
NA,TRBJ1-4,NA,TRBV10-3,TGTGCCATCAGTTCCGAGGGTTTTGAAAAACTGTTTTTT,CAISSEGFEKLFF
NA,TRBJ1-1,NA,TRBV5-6,TGTGCCAGCAGCCCTGCGTCTCGGGTTTCGAACACTGAAGCTTTCTTT,CASSPASRVSNTEAFF
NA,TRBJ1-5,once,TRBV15,TGTGCCACCAGCGGACCAGGGGCCCGCAATCAGCCCCAGCATTTT,CATSGPGARNQPQHF
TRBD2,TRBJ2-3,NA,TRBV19,TGTGCCAGTAGTCCCCTTTACGGGGGGAGTACTAGCACAGATACGCAGTATTTT,CASSPLYGGSTSTDTQYF
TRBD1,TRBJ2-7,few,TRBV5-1,TGCGCCAGCAGCTTAGGGACAGGGGCCTCCTTGGCCTACGAGCAGTACTTC,CASSLGTGASLAYEQYF
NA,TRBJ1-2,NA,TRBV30,TGTGCCTGGAGTGTACTGGGGCACTATGGCTACACCTTC,CAWSVLGHYGYTF
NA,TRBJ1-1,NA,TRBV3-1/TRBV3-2,TGTGCCAGCAGCCAAATTGGAGGGGGCACTGAAGCTTTCTTT,CASSQIGGGTEAFF
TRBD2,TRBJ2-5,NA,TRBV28,TGTGCCAGCACCCTTCAGCGGGAAGGCCAAGAGACCCAGTACTTC,CASTLQREGQETQYF
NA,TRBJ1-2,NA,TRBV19,TGTGCCAGTAGTATAGGACAGGAAGGTCCTTATGGCTACACCTTC,CASSIGQEGPYGYTF
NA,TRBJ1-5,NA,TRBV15,TGTGCCACCAGCAGGAGGAGAACCGGGACAATAAATCAGCCCCAGCATTTT,CATSRRRTGTINQPQHF
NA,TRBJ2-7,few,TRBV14,TGTGCCAGCAGCCAAGACCTCTACGAGCAGTACTTC,CASSQDLYEQYF
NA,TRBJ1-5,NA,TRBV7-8,TGTGCCAGCAGCACGAAGTCGGACAGCATAATAATGAGCAATCAGCCCCAGCATTTT,CASSTKSDSIIMSNQPQHF
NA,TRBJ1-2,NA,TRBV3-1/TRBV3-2,TGTGCCAGCAGCCAAGATTGGGGCAGGGTCTATGGCTACACCTTC,CASSQDWGRVYGYTF
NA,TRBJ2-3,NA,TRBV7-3,TGTGCCAGCAGCGCCGTCGGGGTAGCTGGTACGCAGTATTTT,CASSAVGVAGTQYF
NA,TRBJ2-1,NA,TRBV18,TGTGCCAGCTCATACGACAGAAATGAGCAGTTCTTC,CASSYDRNEQFF
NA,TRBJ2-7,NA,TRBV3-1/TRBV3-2,TGTGCCAGCAGCCCCCGCCACTACGAGCAGTACTTC,CASSPRHYEQYF
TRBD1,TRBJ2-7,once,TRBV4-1,TGCGCCAGCAGCCAAGAGTTAACGGGACAGACCTCCTACGAGCAGTACTTC,CASSQELTGQTSYEQYF
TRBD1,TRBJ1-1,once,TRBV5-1,TGCGCCAGCAGGGGGGACAGGGGACTGAACACTGAAGCTTTCTTT,CASRGDRGLNTEAFF
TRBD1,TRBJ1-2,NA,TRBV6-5,TGTGCCAGCAGTCCACGGACAGGGCTCGCCTATGGCTACACCTTC,CASSPRTGLAYGYTF
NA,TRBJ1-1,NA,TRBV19,TGTGCCAGTATCAGCAGTGAATACGGCACTGAAGCTTTCTTT,CASISSEYGTEAFF
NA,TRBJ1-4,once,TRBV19,TGTGCCAGTAGTATATTCCCCCTCGGCACTAATGAAAAACTGTTTTTT,CASSIFPLGTNEKLFF
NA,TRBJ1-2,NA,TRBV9,TGTGCCAGCGGCGATCATACGACAGAGACTAACTATGGCTACACCTTC,CASGDHTTETNYGYTF
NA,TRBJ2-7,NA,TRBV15,TGTGCCACCAGCAGAGATCTTTTGACCGTTTCCTACGAGCAGTACTTC,CATSRDLLTVSYEQYF
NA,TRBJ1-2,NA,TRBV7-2,TGTGCCACCGGCCCTTCGGGGGCTGCAAACTATGGCTACACCTTC,CATGPSGAANYGYTF
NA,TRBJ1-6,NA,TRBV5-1,TGCGCCAGCAGCCTCCGGGGGGGGGATTATAATTCACCCCTCCACTTT,CASSLRGGDYNSPLHF
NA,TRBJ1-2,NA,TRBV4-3,TGCGCCAGCAGCCAAGATTGGATGGGATCGGCTGGCTACACCTTC,CASSQDWMGSAGYTF
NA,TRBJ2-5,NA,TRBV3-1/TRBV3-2,TGTGCCAGCAGCCAAAATCCGTCGGGGACCCAGTACTTC,CASSQNPSGTQYF
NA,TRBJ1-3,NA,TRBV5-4,TGTGCCAGCAGCCTCGACTCAGGCTCTGGAAACACCATATATTTT,CASSLDSGSGNTIYF
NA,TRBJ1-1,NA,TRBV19,TGTGCCAGTAGTTACCGCCCGACAGGGAACACTGAAGCTTTCTTT,CASSYRPTGNTEAFF
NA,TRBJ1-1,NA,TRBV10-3,TGTGCCATCAGTGTAATAGGGGCGCAGACTGAAGCTTTCTTT,CAISVIGAQTEAFF
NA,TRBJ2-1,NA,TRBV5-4,TGTGCCAGCAGCTCCGTTTGGCTTAACAATGAGCAGTTCTTC,CASSSVWLNNEQFF
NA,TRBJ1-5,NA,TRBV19,TGTGCCAGTAGTACTCCAGGGTATAGCAATCAGCCCCAGCATTTT,CASSTPGYSNQPQHF
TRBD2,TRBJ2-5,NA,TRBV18,TGTGCCAGCTCATCCAACAGCGGGGGCGCACAAGAGACCCAGTACTTC,CASSSNSGGAQETQYF
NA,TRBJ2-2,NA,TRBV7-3,TGTGCCAGCAGCCCCCAGGGGGGAATGGCCGGGGAGCTGTTTTTT,CASSPQGGMAGELFF
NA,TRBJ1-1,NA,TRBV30,TGTGCCTGGCTCCGGACAGACATGAACACTGAAGCTTTCTTT,CAWLRTDMNTEAFF
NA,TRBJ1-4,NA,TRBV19,TGTGCCAGTAGTAAGGCCGGGACCCCGAGGGAAAAACTGTTTTTT,CASSKAGTPREKLFF
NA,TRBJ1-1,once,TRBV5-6,TGTGCCAGCAGCGCGACCGGGACGTCCCCGAAAGGTGGAAACACTGAAGCTTTCTTT,CASSATGTSPKGGNTEAFF
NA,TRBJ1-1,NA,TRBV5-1,TGCGCCAGCAGCTTAACTCGGGACACTGAAGCTTTCTTT,CASSLTRDTEAFF
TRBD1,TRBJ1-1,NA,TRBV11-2,TGTGCCAGCAGCTGGGGACAGGGGGCTAAAACTGAAGCTTTCTTT,CASSWGQGAKTEAFF
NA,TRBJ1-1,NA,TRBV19,TGTGCCAGTTCTTACGTAGGGGGGCGTAACACTGAAGCTTTCTTT,CASSYVGGRNTEAFF
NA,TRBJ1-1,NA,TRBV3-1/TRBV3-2,TGTGCCAGCAGCCAATTTCTTGGGAGGACTGAAGCTTTCTTT,CASSQFLGRTEAFF
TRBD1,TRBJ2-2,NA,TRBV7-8,TGTGCCAGCAGCCCTCTCGGGCAGGGGGTGGCCGGGGAGCTGTTTTTT,CASSPLGQGVAGELFF
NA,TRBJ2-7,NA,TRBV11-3,TGTGCCAGCAGCTTTTCCTCGCCCGGCGAGCAGTACTTC,CASSFSSPGEQYF
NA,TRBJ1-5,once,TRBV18,TGTGCCAGCTCACCGGCCGGGGGGGAATACGGAAATCAGCCCCAGCATTTT,CASSPAGGEYGNQPQHF
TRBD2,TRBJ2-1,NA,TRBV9,TGTGCCAGCAGCGTAGCACCTAGCGGGGGGGCCGAGTTATGGCAGTTCTTC,CASSVAPSGGAELWQFF
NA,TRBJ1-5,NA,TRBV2,TGTGCCAGCAGTGAAGGGCGCTTAGGAACATGGGGCAATCAGCCCCAGCATTTT,CASSEGRLGTWGNQPQHF
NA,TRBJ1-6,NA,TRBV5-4,TGTGCCAGCAGCTTCATGCTAAGGGGCGCGGGGAATTCACCCCTCCACTTT,CASSFMLRGAGNSPLHF
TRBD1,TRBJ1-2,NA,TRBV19,TGTGCCAGTGGGCGGGACAGATCCTATGGCTACACCTTC,CASGRDRSYGYTF
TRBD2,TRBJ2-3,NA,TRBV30,TGTGCCTGGAGACTAGCGGGGGATACGCAGTATTTT,CAWRLAGDTQYF
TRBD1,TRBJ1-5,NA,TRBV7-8,TGTGCCAGCAGCAATCCCTACAGGGGAAAGCCCCAGCATTTT,CASSNPYRGKPQHF
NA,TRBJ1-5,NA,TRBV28,TGTGCCAGCAGTTTTAGGGCCCCTAGCAATCAGCCCCAGCATTTT,CASSFRAPSNQPQHF